This is a list of T cell receptor beta chains from one sample in a study of CD8 T cells in ankylosing spondylitis. TCRdb itself ran the 5' RACE reads through MiXCR, one entry per CDR3 protein. The sample contains under 400,000 distinct CDR3 sequences, 9.5% to 13% of which appear only once. The sequencing sample was made of blood, either unsorted or a sorted T cell fraction (not recorded which). The receptors here all came from a female donor with ankylosing spondylitis or in good health (not recorded which). CDR3s include the opening cysteine and the closing phenylalanine or tryptophan. A D gene is named only where the DNA matches it firmly. Some rows have no size entry. The others give once, few or many, or a class for an expanded clone.

D	J	V	size	DNA	CDR3
-	TRBJ1-3	TRBV3-1	-	TGTGCCAGCAGCCAAGACCCGGGGACGTCTGGAAACACCATATATTTT	CASSQDPGTSGNTIYF
-	TRBJ1-1	TRBV5-1	many	TGCGCCAGCACCTCGACGCCCGGGAACACTGAAGCTTTCTTT	CASTSTPGNTEAFF
TRBD1	TRBJ2-3	TRBV20-1	many	TGCAGTGTTAACAGGGGCTCCACAGATACGCAGTATTTT	CSVNRGSTDTQYF
-	TRBJ2-3	TRBV5-1	many	TGCGCCAGCAGCTTGGCGGGGGCGGCGGTTACAGATACGCAGTATTTT	CASSLAGAAVTDTQYF
-	TRBJ1-2	TRBV6-1	many	TGTGCCAGCAGACCTAGCAGCCTCTATGGCTACACCTTC	CASRPSSLYGYTF
-	TRBJ1-1	TRBV20-1	many	TGCAGTGCTGGGACATCGAACACTGAAGCTTTCTTT	CSAGTSNTEAFF
TRBD1	TRBJ1-2	TRBV7-2	many	TGTGCCAGCAGCTTACGGGGACAGGGGGCGAGTGGCTACACCTTC	CASSLRGQGASGYTF
TRBD2	TRBJ2-3	TRBV9	many	TGTGCCAGCAGCTCCGGAGAGCGGGGCACCACAGATACGCAGTATTTT	CASSSGERGTTDTQYF
-	TRBJ2-7	TRBV20-1	few	TGCAGTGGCAGGGTGGGTTATAAGCAGTACTTC	CSGRVGYKQYF
-	TRBJ2-3	TRBV10-2	many	TGCGCCAGCAGTGATTCCCCAGATACGCAGTATTTT	CASSDSPDTQYF
TRBD1	TRBJ1-2	TRBV9	many	TGTGCCAGCAGCGCCTCCGGGACAGTCGGTGGCTACACCTTC	CASSASGTVGGYTF
-	TRBJ1-1	TRBV9	-	TGTGCCAGCAGCGTAGCTCAGATGAACACTGAAGCTTTCTTT	CASSVAQMNTEAFF
TRBD1	TRBJ2-1	TRBV5-1	many	TGCGCCAGCAGTGTTCCTTCCACAGGGGCAAGCGCCTACAATGAGCAGTTCTTC	CASSVPSTGASAYNEQFF
TRBD2	TRBJ2-1	TRBV19	few	TGTGCCAGTAGTACAGGGTGGCGGGAGCTTGAGAATGAGCAGTTCTTC	CASSTGWRELENEQFF
TRBD1	TRBJ2-7	TRBV4-1	many	TGCGCCAGCAGCCAAGATCCGGGACAGGGCGACGAGCAGTACTTC	CASSQDPGQGDEQYF
-	TRBJ1-3	TRBV5-1	many	TGCGCCAGCAGCTTGGGACAGGCGCTCTCTGGAAACACCATATATTTT	CASSLGQALSGNTIYF
-	TRBJ1-4	TRBV9	many	TGTGCCAGCAGCGCTGGGGTCTCTAATGAAAAACTGTTTTTT	CASSAGVSNEKLFF
-	TRBJ2-2	TRBV27	few	TGTGCCAGCAGTTTGAGGACACCTTTGGGCGGGGAGCTGTTTTTT	CASSLRTPLGGELFF
-	TRBJ1-1	TRBV4-2	many	TGTGCCAGCAGCCCTACCTCGGGCCAGAACACTGAAGCTTTCTTT	CASSPTSGQNTEAFF
TRBD1	TRBJ1-2	TRBV5-1	few	TGCGCCAGCAGCTCTAGACAGGGGGCTAACTATGGCTACACCTTC	CASSSRQGANYGYTF
-	TRBJ2-1	TRBV7-2	many	TGTGCCAGCAGCTTAGTTCGAAGCGTCAATGAGCAGTTCTTC	CASSLVRSVNEQFF
-	TRBJ1-4	TRBV6-5	many	TGTGCCAGCAGTTACTCTTCGCAGGGGCGACGGGCTGAAAAACTGTTTTTT	CASSYSSQGRRAEKLFF
-	TRBJ1-1	TRBV20-1	many	TGCAGTGCTAGAGCGGGTTTCGGCACTGAAGCTTTCTTT	CSARAGFGTEAFF
TRBD2	TRBJ2-5	TRBV28	many	TGTGCCAGCAGTTTATCCAGCGGGGGTGCAGAGACCCAGTACTTC	CASSLSSGGAETQYF
-	TRBJ2-5	TRBV28	many	TGTGCCAGCAGGGGTTATTCACGGGAGACCCAGTACTTC	CASRGYSRETQYF
TRBD2	TRBJ2-7	TRBV5-1	many	TGCGCCAGCACAGCGGGAGCCCCTAGGGAGCAGTACTTC	CASTAGAPREQYF
TRBD1	TRBJ1-2	TRBV5-1	-	TGCGCCAGCAGCTTGGATACGGGACAGGGGGCGGGCGGCTACACCTTC	CASSLDTGQGAGGYTF
TRBD1	TRBJ2-2	TRBV20-1	many	TGCAGTGCGGGGCAGGGGGCAGTCGGGGAGCTGTTTTTT	CSAGQGAVGELFF
-	TRBJ1-2	TRBV7-9	few	TGTGCCAGCAGCTTCCCAGGACCGGCTCGCTACACCTTC	CASSFPGPARYTF
TRBD2	TRBJ2-1	TRBV5-3	-	TGTGCCACCTTTACGACTAGCGGGTACCTCTCCTACAATGAGCAGTTCTTC	CATFTTSGYLSYNEQFF
-	TRBJ1-5	TRBV10-3	many	TGTGCCATCAGTGGGACCGAGGGCCCCCAGCATTTT	CAISGTEGPQHF
TRBD1	TRBJ1-6	TRBV5-1	many	TGCGCCAGCAGCTTACTCCAACAGGGGGCGAGCTCCTATAATTCACCCCTCCACTTT	CASSLLQQGASSYNSPLHF
-	TRBJ2-1	TRBV12-3/TRBV12-4	few	TGTGCCAGCAGCCCCCCTTATCGTCGAAACAATGAGCAGTTCTTC	CASSPPYRRNNEQFF
-	TRBJ1-5	TRBV5-1	-	TGCGCCACCAGCTTGTCCGGAGATAGCAATCAGCCCCAGCATTTT	CATSLSGDSNQPQHF
-	TRBJ1-3	TRBV15	many	TGTGCCACCAGCAGAGACGGCGGCCACACCATATATTTT	CATSRDGGHTIYF
TRBD2	TRBJ2-3	TRBV24-1	many	TGTGCCACCAGTGATCCCCAGGCGGGGGGGCCAGATACGCAGTATTTT	CATSDPQAGGPDTQYF
TRBD2	TRBJ2-3	TRBV27	many	TGTGCCAGCACCAAAACTAGCGGGGCTAGCACAGATACGCAGTATTTT	CASTKTSGASTDTQYF
TRBD2	TRBJ2-7	TRBV7-2	many	TGTGCCACCTCAGCGGGAGTTTTAGACGAGCAGTACTTC	CATSAGVLDEQYF
-	TRBJ2-1	TRBV5-1	-	TGCGCCAGCAGCTTGGCCTGGGGGGATAGGAATGAGCAGTTCTTC	CASSLAWGDRNEQFF
-	TRBJ2-1	TRBV12-3/TRBV12-4	many	TGTGCCAGCAGTAGAATGCCTCTTCTCTACAATGAGCAGTTCTTC	CASSRMPLLYNEQFF
-	TRBJ2-2	TRBV7-2	few	TGTGCCAGCAGCTTTTATCGGGAGAACACCGGGGAGCTGTTTTTT	CASSFYRENTGELFF
-	TRBJ2-2	TRBV27	many	TGTGCCAGCAGTAACCCCACCGGGGAGCTGTTTTTT	CASSNPTGELFF